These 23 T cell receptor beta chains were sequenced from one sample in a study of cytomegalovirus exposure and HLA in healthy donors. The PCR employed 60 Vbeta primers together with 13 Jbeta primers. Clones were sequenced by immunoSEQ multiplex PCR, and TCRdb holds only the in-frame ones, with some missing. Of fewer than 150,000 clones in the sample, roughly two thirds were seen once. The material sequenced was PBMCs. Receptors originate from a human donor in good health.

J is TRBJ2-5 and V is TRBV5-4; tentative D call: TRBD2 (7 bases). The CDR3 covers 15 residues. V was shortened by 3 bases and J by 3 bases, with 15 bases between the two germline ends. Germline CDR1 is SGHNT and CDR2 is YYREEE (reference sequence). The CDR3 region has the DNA TGTGCCAGCAGCTATCGTGAGGGGGGGAAAGAGACCCAGTACTTC. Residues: CASSYREGGKETQYF.

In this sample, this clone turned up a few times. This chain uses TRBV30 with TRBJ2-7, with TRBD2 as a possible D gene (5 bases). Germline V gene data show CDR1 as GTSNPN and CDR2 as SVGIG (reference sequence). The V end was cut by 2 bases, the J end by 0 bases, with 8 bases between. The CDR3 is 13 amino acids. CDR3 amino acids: CAWSLGSSYEQYF. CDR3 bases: TGTGCCTGGAGTCTAGGGAGCTCCTACGAGCAGTACTTC. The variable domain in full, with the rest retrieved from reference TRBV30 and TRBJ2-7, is SQTIHQWPATLVQPVGSPLSLECTVEGTSNPNLYWYRQAAGRGLQLLFYSVGIGQISSEVPQNLSASRPQDRQFILSSKKLLLSDSGFYLCAWSLGSSYEQYFGPGTRLTVT.

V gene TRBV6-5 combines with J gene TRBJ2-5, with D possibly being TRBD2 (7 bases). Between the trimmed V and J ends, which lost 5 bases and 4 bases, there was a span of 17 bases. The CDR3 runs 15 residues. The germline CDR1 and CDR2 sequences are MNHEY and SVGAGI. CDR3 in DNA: TGTGCCAGCAGTGGGGAGGGGGGCTTTGGAGAGACCCAGTACTTC. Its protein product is CASSGEGGFGETQYF.

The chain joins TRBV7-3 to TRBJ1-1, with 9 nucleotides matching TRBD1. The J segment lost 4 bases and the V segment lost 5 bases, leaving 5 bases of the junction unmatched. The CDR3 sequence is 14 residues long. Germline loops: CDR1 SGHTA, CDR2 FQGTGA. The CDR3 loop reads CASSPGQGSTEAFF. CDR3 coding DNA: TGTGCCAGCAGCCCGGGACAGGGTAGCACTGAAGCTTTCTTT.

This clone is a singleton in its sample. The CDR3 here is CASSQEAGDTEAFF. The CDR3 DNA sequence: TGCGCCAGCAGCCAAGAGGCAGGGGACACTGAAGCTTTCTTT. This chain joins TRBV5-1 and TRBJ1-1, with TRBD1 as a possible D gene (6 bases). Germline-derived CDR1 and CDR2 are SGHRS and YFSETQ. V was shortened by 4 bases and J by 3 bases, with 13 bases between the two germline ends. The CDR3 sequence is 14 residues long.

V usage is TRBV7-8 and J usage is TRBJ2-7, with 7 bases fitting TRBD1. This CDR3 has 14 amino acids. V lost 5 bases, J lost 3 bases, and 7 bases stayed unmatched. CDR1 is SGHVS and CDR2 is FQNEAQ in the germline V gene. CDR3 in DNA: TGTGCCAGCAGCAGGGGGCCGGGTGGCTACGAGCAGTACTTC. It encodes CASSRGPGGYEQYF.

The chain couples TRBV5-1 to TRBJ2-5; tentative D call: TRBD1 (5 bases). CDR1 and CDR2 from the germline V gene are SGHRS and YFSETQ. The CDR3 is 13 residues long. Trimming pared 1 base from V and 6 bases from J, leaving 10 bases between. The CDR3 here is CASSLRGEKTQYF. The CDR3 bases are TGCGCCAGCAGCTTGAGGGGCGAAAAGACCCAGTACTTC.

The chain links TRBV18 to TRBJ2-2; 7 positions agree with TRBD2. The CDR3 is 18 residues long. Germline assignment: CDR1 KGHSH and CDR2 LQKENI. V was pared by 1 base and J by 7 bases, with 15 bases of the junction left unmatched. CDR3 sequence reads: CASSPLLASGPDGGELFF. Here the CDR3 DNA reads TGTGCCAGCTCACCACTCCTAGCTAGCGGACCCGACGGCGGGGAGCTGTTTTTT.

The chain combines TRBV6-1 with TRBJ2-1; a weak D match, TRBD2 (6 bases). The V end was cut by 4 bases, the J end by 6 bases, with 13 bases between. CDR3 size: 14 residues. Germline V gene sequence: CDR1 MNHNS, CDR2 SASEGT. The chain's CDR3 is CASSAGLISNEQFF. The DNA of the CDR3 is TGTGCCAGCAGTGCGGGACTGATCAGCAATGAGCAGTTCTTC.

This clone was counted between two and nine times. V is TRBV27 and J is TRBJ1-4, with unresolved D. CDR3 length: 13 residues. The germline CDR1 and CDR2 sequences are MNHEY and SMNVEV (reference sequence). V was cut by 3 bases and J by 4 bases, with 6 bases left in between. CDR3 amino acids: CASSFYSNEKLFF. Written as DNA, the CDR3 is TGTGCCAGCAGTTTTTACAGTAATGAAAAACTGTTTTTT.

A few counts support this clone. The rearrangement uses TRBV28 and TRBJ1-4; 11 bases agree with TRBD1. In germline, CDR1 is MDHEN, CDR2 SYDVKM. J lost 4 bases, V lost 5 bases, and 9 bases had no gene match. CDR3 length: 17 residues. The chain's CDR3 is CASSRWDRGRFNEKLFF. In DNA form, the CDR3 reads TGTGCCAGCAGTCGCTGGGACAGGGGGAGATTTAATGAAAAACTGTTTTTT.

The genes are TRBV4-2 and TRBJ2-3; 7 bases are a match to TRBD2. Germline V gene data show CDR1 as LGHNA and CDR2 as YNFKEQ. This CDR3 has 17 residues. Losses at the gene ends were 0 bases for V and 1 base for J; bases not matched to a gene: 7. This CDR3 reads CASSQDSGLGGTDTQYF. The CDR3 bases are TGTGCCAGCAGCCAAGATTCAGGACTAGGGGGCACAGATACGCAGTATTTT.

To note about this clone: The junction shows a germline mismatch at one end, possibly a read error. In DNA, the CDR3 is TGTGCCAGCAGCGTAGTCGGGACTAGCAGAGATACGCAGTATTTT. Translating gives CASSVVGTSRDTQYF. The genes are TRBV9 and TRBJ2-3, with 9 positions matching TRBD2. Germline-derived CDR1 and CDR2 are SGDLS and YYNGEE. The CDR3 is 15 residues long.

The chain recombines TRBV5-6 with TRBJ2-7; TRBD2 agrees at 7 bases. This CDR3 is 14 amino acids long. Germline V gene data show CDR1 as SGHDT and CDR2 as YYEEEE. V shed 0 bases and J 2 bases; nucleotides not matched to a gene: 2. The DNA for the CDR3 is TGTGCCAGCAGCTTGGGAGGGAGGGCCTACGAGCAGTACTTC. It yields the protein CASSLGGRAYEQYF.

CDR3 amino acids: CASSSNRRRGGQGTNEQYF. As DNA, the CDR3 is TGTGCCAGCAGTTCCAATCGCCGGAGAGGGGGACAGGGCACTAACGAGCAGTACTTC. This chain uses TRBV28 with TRBJ2-7; TRBD1 agrees at 9 bases. The CDR3 spans 19 residues. Germline V gene lookup returns CDR1 MDHEN and CDR2 SYDVKM. V gave up 4 bases and J gave up 5 bases; unmatched junction bases: 21.

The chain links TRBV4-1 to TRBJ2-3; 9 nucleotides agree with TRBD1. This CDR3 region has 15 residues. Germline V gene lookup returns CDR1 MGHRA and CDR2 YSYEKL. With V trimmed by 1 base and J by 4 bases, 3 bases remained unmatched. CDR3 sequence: CASSQGGQGSDTQYF. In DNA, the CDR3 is TGCGCCAGCAGCCAAGGGGGACAGGGTTCAGATACGCAGTATTTT.

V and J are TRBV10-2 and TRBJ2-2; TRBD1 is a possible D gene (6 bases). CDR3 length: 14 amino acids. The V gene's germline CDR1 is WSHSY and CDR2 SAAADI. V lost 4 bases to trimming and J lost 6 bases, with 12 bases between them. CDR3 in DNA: TGCGCCAGCAGTGGGCGAGGGGGACCCGGGGAGCTGTTTTTT. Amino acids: CASSGRGGPGELFF.

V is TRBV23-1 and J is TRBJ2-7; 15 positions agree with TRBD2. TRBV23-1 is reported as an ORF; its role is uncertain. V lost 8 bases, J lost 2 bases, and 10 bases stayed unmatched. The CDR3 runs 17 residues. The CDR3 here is CASLKGLAGGPTYEQYF. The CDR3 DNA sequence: TGCGCCAGCCTCAAGGGACTAGCGGGAGGTCCCACCTACGAGCAGTACTTC.

The CDR3 coding sequence is TGCGCCAGCAGCCTGGAAGGCGGGAGGGCCTACAATGAGCAGTTCTTC. Its translation: CASSLEGGRAYNEQFF. The chain carries TRBV5-1 and TRBJ2-1, with TRBD2 identical over 9 bases. In germline, CDR1 is SGHRS, CDR2 YFSETQ. The CDR3 totals 16 residues. Unmatched junction bases numbered 7, after V lost 4 bases and J lost 2 bases. Full variable domain (remainder filled in from reference TRBV5-1 and TRBJ2-1): KAGVTQTPRYLIKTRGQQVTLSCSPISGHRSVSWYQQTPGQGLQFLFEYFSETQRNKGNFPGRFSGRQFSNSRSEMNVSTLELGDSALYLCASSLEGGRAYNEQFFGPGTRLTVL.

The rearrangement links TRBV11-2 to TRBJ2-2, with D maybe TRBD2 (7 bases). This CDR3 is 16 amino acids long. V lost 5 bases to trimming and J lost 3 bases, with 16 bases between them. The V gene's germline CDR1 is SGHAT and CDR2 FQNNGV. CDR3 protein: CASSPPAGAYTGELFF. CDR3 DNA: TGTGCCAGCAGCCCCCCCGCGGGGGCGTACACCGGGGAGCTGTTTTTT.

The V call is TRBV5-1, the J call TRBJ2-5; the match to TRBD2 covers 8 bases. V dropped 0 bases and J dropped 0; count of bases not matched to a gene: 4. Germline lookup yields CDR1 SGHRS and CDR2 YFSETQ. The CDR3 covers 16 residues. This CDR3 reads CASSLGLANNQETQYF. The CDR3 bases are TGCGCCAGCAGCTTGGGACTAGCGAATAACCAAGAGACCCAGTACTTC.

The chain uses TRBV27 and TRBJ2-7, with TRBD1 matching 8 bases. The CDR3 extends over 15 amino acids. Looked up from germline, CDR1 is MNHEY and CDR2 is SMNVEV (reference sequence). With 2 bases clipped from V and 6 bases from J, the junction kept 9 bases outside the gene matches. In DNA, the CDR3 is TGTGCCAGCAGTTTAATTGGACAGGGCATGTGCGAGCAGTACTTC. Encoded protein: CASSLIGQGMCEQYF.

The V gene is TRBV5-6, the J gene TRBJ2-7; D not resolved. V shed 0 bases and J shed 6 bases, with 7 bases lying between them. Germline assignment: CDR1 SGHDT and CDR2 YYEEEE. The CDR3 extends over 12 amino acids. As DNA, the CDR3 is TGTGCCAGCAGCTTGGGCTTGGCCGAGCAGTACTTC. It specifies CASSLGLAEQYF.